These T cell receptor beta chains were read from a single sample in a study of CD8 T cells in ankylosing spondylitis. MiXCR was run by TCRdb on the 5' RACE reads, yielding one entry per CDR3 protein. In the table there are under 150,000 distinct CDR3 sequences, about 15% of which are singletons. Specimen: blood, either unsorted or a sorted T cell fraction (not recorded which). The receptors stem from a male donor with ankylosing spondylitis. CDR3s include the opening cysteine and the closing phenylalanine or tryptophan. The D gene is left open where the match is weak. Only some rows state a clone size, as once, few, many or a class for expanded clones.

CASSDGSGETQYF,TGTGCCAGCAGTGACGGGTCCGGGGAGACCCAGTACTTC,13,TRBJ2-5,.,.,TRBV25-1
CASSPRGLSYNEQFF,TGCGCCAGCAGCCCTCGGGGGCTCTCCTACAATGAGCAGTTCTTC,15,TRBJ2-1,.,.,TRBV5-1
CASSLLTSGRYEQYF,TGTGCCAGCAGTTTGTTGACTAGCGGGAGGTACGAGCAGTACTTC,15,TRBJ2-7,few,TRBD2,TRBV28
CASSGWSGANVLTF,TGTGCCAGCAGCGGATGGTCTGGGGCCAACGTCCTGACTTTC,14,TRBJ2-6,.,.,TRBV25-1
CASSLSLGQGGYNEQFF,TGTGCCAGCAGTTTATCCCTGGGACAGGGTGGCTACAATGAGCAGTTCTTC,17,TRBJ2-1,.,TRBD1,TRBV28
CSARDQASGSYEQYF,TGCAGTGCTAGAGATCAAGCTAGCGGGAGCTACGAGCAGTACTTC,15,TRBJ2-7,once,TRBD2,TRBV20-1
CACSQDRGRSTYQETQYF,TGTGCCTGCAGCCAAGATCGAGGGCGGAGTACATACCAAGAGACCCAGTACTTC,18,TRBJ2-5,.,.,TRBV3-1
CASSSYLAGGPTNPNEQFF,TGTGCCAGCAGTTCTTATCTTGCGGGAGGGCCCACAAACCCCAATGAGCAGTTCTTC,19,TRBJ2-1,.,TRBD2,TRBV28
CASRPGGSSEQYF,TGTGCCAGCAGACCCGGGGGCTCGTCTGAGCAGTACTTC,13,TRBJ2-7,few,.,TRBV6-2/TRBV6-3
CASSIFTGVHYEQYF,TGTGCCAGTAGTATATTCACAGGGGTCCACTACGAGCAGTACTTC,15,TRBJ2-7,few,TRBD1,TRBV19
CATSGGGPDTQYF,TGTGCCACCAGTGGTGGGGGGCCAGATACGCAGTATTTT,13,TRBJ2-3,many,.,TRBV24-1
CASSRWTGEETQYF,TGCGCCAGCAGCAGGTGGACAGGTGAAGAGACCCAGTACTTC,14,TRBJ2-5,.,TRBD1,TRBV5-1
CASSSLSETGWGGEQFF,TGTGCCAGCAGTTCCCTCAGCGAGACAGGATGGGGTGGTGAGCAGTTCTTC,17,TRBJ2-1,.,.,TRBV27
CASSLSDSAGSAYEQYF,TGTGCCAGCAGTTTATCGGATTCGGCGGGATCAGCCTACGAGCAGTACTTC,17,TRBJ2-7,.,.,TRBV27
CASSEYLLAPYNEQFF,TGTGCCAGCAGTGAATACTTACTAGCGCCCTACAATGAGCAGTTCTTC,16,TRBJ2-1,.,TRBD2,TRBV25-1
CASSLGQGAGGYTF,TGTGCCAGCAGCTTAGGACAGGGGGCTGGGGGCTACACCTTC,14,TRBJ1-2,.,TRBD1,TRBV7-6
CASRGGYNEQFF,TGTGCCAGCAGGGGGGGGTACAATGAGCAGTTCTTC,12,TRBJ2-1,.,TRBD2,TRBV28
CASSPGLRETQYF,TGTGCCAGCAGCCCAGGACTCCGGGAGACCCAGTACTTC,13,TRBJ2-5,few,.,TRBV7-9
CASSQGQAGSGQETQYF,TGTGCCAGCAGCCAAGGGCAGGCGGGATCTGGTCAAGAGACCCAGTACTTC,17,TRBJ2-5,.,.,TRBV4-2
CASSLVGLAANNEQFF,TGCGCCAGCAGCTTGGTGGGACTAGCAGCCAACAATGAGCAGTTCTTC,16,TRBJ2-1,.,TRBD2,TRBV5-1
CSVESGIESYEQYF,TGCAGCGTTGAGAGCGGGATTGAGTCCTACGAGCAGTACTTC,14,TRBJ2-7,.,TRBD2,TRBV29-1
CASSRRQANTGELFF,TGTGCCAGCAGCCGTCGACAGGCGAACACCGGGGAGCTGTTTTTT,15,TRBJ2-2,few,.,TRBV7-9
CASSKETLGHRQMADRQPQHF,TGTGCCAGCAGCAAGGAAACGTTAGGACACCGTCAGATGGCGGACAGACAGCCCCAGCATTTT,21,TRBJ1-5,.,.,TRBV21-1
CASSGDGAQETQYF,TGTGCCAGCAGCGGCGACGGAGCACAAGAGACCCAGTACTTC,14,TRBJ2-5,.,.,TRBV9
CASRGQGAYEQYF,TGTGCCAGCAGGGGACAGGGGGCCTACGAGCAGTACTTC,13,TRBJ2-7,.,TRBD1,TRBV25-1
CASSRLAGFTDTQYF,TGTGCCAGCAGCAGACTAGCGGGGTTCACAGATACGCAGTATTTT,15,TRBJ2-3,.,TRBD2,TRBV11-1
CASSFGTGRPPPASSEQYF,TGCGCCAGCAGCTTTGGGACAGGACGTCCCCCTCCAGCAAGCTCCGAGCAGTACTTC,19,TRBJ2-7,few,TRBD1,TRBV5-1
CASSPTIYEQYF,TGTGCCAGCAGTCCGACAATCTACGAGCAGTACTTC,12,TRBJ2-7,.,.,TRBV6-6
CASRGMGEQFF,TGTGCCAGCAGGGGGATGGGTGAGCAGTTCTTC,11,TRBJ2-1,many,.,TRBV12-3/TRBV12-4
CASSDWTGFVDGYTF,TGTGCCAGCAGCGACTGGACAGGGTTCGTGGATGGCTACACCTTC,15,TRBJ1-2,.,TRBD1,TRBV7-9
CASSGQREGLDYEQFF,TGTGCCAGCAGTGGGCAGCGGGAGGGCCTCGACTATGAGCAGTTCTTC,16,TRBJ2-1,.,TRBD2,TRBV2
CASSSNLYNEQFF,TGTGCCAGCAGCTCAAATTTATACAATGAGCAGTTCTTC,13,TRBJ2-1,many,.,TRBV7-3
CASSYTSGRYEQYF,TGCGCCAGCAGCTATACTAGCGGGAGATACGAGCAGTACTTC,14,TRBJ2-7,.,TRBD2,TRBV5-1
CASSPGLAGGDDYEQYF,TGTGCCAGCAGCCCGGGACTAGCGGGAGGGGACGACTACGAGCAGTACTTC,17,TRBJ2-7,few,TRBD2,TRBV3-1
CAWVGTGTPGRTIF,.,14,TRBJ2-1,.,.,TRBV30
CASTGVSREQYF,TGTGCCAGCACAGGGGTTTCTCGGGAGCAGTACTTC,12,TRBJ2-7,.,.,TRBV7-9
CASRGPQETQYF,TGTGCCAGCAGGGGTCCCCAAGAGACCCAGTACTTC,12,TRBJ2-5,few,.,TRBV6-6
CASSQDGSGTYEQYF,TGCGCCAGCAGCCAAGATGGGTCAGGGACCTACGAGCAGTACTTC,15,TRBJ2-7,many,.,TRBV4-1
CASSQIGLGDNEQFF,TGCGCCAGCAGTCAAATCGGCCTTGGGGACAATGAGCAGTTCTTC,15,TRBJ2-1,few,.,TRBV4-1
CASSYPGLAGSTDTQYF,TGTGCCAGCAGCTATCCGGGACTAGCGGGGAGCACAGATACGCAGTATTTT,17,TRBJ2-3,few,TRBD2,TRBV7-6
CATSPSRVGEQFF,TGTGCCACCAGCCCCTCTCGCGTGGGTGAGCAGTTCTTC,13,TRBJ2-1,.,.,TRBV15
CASSQGARQSYNEQFF,TGTGCCAGCAGCCAAGGGGCGAGACAGTCCTACAATGAGCAGTTCTTC,16,TRBJ2-1,few,.,TRBV4-2
CASSFLGGTREDTQYF,TGTGCCAGCAGCTTCCTTGGCGGGACCCGAGAGGATACGCAGTATTTT,16,TRBJ2-3,few,.,TRBV7-9
CATRTLIYNEQFF,TGTGCCACCAGAACCCTTATTTACAATGAGCAGTTCTTC,13,TRBJ2-1,.,.,TRBV15
CATRGTGETQYF,TGTGCCACCAGGGGGACAGGCGAGACCCAGTACTTC,12,TRBJ2-5,few,TRBD1,TRBV24-1
CASSPAGGLATYEQYF,TGTGCCAGCAGCCCCGCGGGAGGACTAGCCACATACGAGCAGTACTTC,16,TRBJ2-7,few,TRBD2,TRBV4-2
CAISAQTNTEAFF,TGTGCCATCAGTGCACAGACGAACACTGAAGCTTTCTTT,13,TRBJ1-1,many,.,TRBV10-3
CSVGLGLQETQYF,TGCAGCGTGGGGTTGGGTCTCCAAGAGACCCAGTACTTC,13,TRBJ2-5,many,.,TRBV29-1
CAISETRDAYEQYF,TGTGCCATCAGTGAGACTAGAGACGCCTACGAGCAGTACTTC,14,TRBJ2-7,few,.,TRBV10-3
CASSRKPGQPDNEQFF,TGTGCCAGCAGCCGTAAACCGGGACAGCCTGACAATGAGCAGTTCTTC,16,TRBJ2-1,many,TRBD1,TRBV7-6
CASSLYPQAFF,TGTGCCAGCAGTCTCTACCCCCAAGCTTTCTTT,11,TRBJ1-1,few,.,TRBV12-3/TRBV12-4
CASRPDVDYEQYF,TGCGCCAGCAGACCAGACGTAGACTACGAGCAGTACTTC,13,TRBJ2-7,.,.,TRBV5-1